Here is one TCR beta chain with its context. This record comes from a study of control samples from healthy donors and cancer patients. The CDR3 totals 18 residues. The trim removed 0 bases at V and 2 bases at J, leaving 9 bases unmatched. Germline lookup yields CDR1 LNHNV and CDR2 YYDKDF (reference sequence). Clones were read by immunoSEQ multiplex PCR, and TCRdb kept only the in-frame ones, dropping some. The repertoire holds about 120,000 clones, with approximately 93% as singletons. The sequence came from a woman aged 18-29 years in good health. J is TRBJ2-3 and V is TRBV15; 9 bases line up with TRBD1. Sequenced input: blood. The chain's CDR3 is CATSRDDFGQGLTDTQYF. As DNA, the CDR3 is TGTGCCACCAGCAGAGATGATTTTGGACAGGGGCTCACAGATACGCAGTATTTT.